What follows are 6 T cell receptor beta chains derived from one specimen sequenced in a study of T cells after yellow fever vaccination. TCRdb ran MiXCR on the 5' RACE reads and lists one entry per CDR3 protein. The table lists about 52,000 distinct CDR3 sequences, about 6.6% of them singletons. The sequences come from CD8+ T cells not binding an NS4B(214-222) dextramer, sorted from PBMCs, collected roughly 47 days after the first yellow fever vaccination. These receptors originate from a young man who received the YFV17D yellow fever vaccine.

The chain uses TRBV4-1 and TRBJ2-1; D is possibly TRBD2 (6 bases). This CDR3 comprises 16 residues. Trimming removed 4 bases from V and 4 bases from J, with 17 bases in between. In germline, CDR1 is MGHRA, CDR2 YSYEKL. CDR3 loop: CASSLTIGRGYNEQFF. The CDR3 DNA sequence: TGCGCCAGCAGCCTTACCATCGGGCGGGGATACAATGAGCAGTTCTTC.

This clonotype came up a few times. The chain employs TRBV7-9 and TRBJ1-5; D ambiguous. From germline, CDR1 is SEHNR and CDR2 FQNEAQ (reference sequence). V lost 2 bases and J lost 0, with 14 bases in between. The CDR3 consists of 17 residues. CDR3 protein: CASSLYEGAYSNQPQHF. CDR3 coding DNA: TGTGCCAGCAGCTTATACGAGGGCGCATATAGCAATCAGCCCCAGCATTTT.

This clonotype was detected many times. The chain recombines TRBV5-1 with TRBJ1-5; a weak D match, TRBD1 (5 bases). Germline V lookup: CDR1 SGHRS, CDR2 YFSETQ. This CDR3 comprises 14 residues. Trimming removed 5 bases from V and 2 bases from J, with 11 bases in between. The CDR3 nucleotides are TGCGCCAGCAGGGAAGGGGTGGGCAATCAGCCCCAGCATTTT. This translates into CASREGVGNQPQHF.

The J gene is TRBJ2-2, the V gene TRBV4-2; TRBD2 matches at 7 bases. Losses at the gene ends were 7 bases for V and 5 bases for J; bases not matched to a gene: 4. Germline V gene data show CDR1 as LGHNA and CDR2 as YNFKEQ. This CDR3 comprises 13 residues. CDR3 nucleotides: TGTGCCAGCAATGGGGGGGGAACCGGGGAGCTGTTTTTT. Translating it yields CASNGGGTGELFF.

This clonotype was observed at least ten times. The chain is built from TRBV3-1 and TRBJ2-7; D perhaps matches TRBD1 (5 bases). The CDR3 length is 13 residues. CDR1 LGHDT and CDR2 YNNKEL come from the germline V gene (reference sequence). Trimming took off 3 bases at V and 7 bases at J, with 13 bases between the two ends. The CDR3 DNA sequence: TGTGCCAGCAGCCACACAGGAGCCTGGGAGCAGTACTTC. Amino acids: CASSHTGAWEQYF.

In this sample, this clonotype turned up many times. The CDR3 loop reads CASSAPGQSSYNEQFF. CDR3 coding DNA: TGCGCCAGCAGCGCACCGGGACAGAGCTCCTACAATGAGCAGTTCTTC. This chain connects TRBV4-1 to TRBJ2-1; 7 bases line up with TRBD1. This CDR3 is built from 16 residues. After removal of 5 bases from V and 0 bases from J, the junction contained 7 bases not matched to a gene. The germline V gene encodes CDR1 MGHRA and CDR2 YSYEKL.